This T cell receptor beta chain is drawn from a study of T cells in Graves' hyperthyroidism and ophthalmopathy. Study-level background: Peripheral blood was drawn at first diagnosis, prior to all treatment. Study-wide results and limits: Researchers found most expanded thyroid clonotypes above 0.001 in blood as well. Stable hyperthyroidism was told apart from ophthalmopathy by a model built on 13 V-J features.

Lactation, pregnancy, other autoimmune disease or uncontrolled infection led to exclusion of patients. This clonotype was observed many times. Antigen unknown. It was RNA transcripts that yielded the amplified TCR beta CDR3 regions. A first-round RT-PCR of the TCR CDR3 used the HTBI primer set. TCRdb re-analysed the multiplex PCR reads in MiXCR, keeping a single row per CDR3 protein. The data hold more than 500,000 distinct CDR3 sequences, with roughly 15% observed a single time. Germline V gives CDR1 LNHDA, CDR2 SQIVND (reference sequence). The V gene lost 7 bases and the J gene lost 4 bases, with 11 bases spanning the gap. The CDR3 runs 13 residues.

The sequence derives from a woman aged 40 to 50 with Graves' ophthalmopathy. Sequencing used blood. The chain employs TRBV19 and TRBJ1-5, with unresolved D. CDR3 region: CASNPGRNQPQHF. CDR3 DNA: TGTGCCAGTAACCCCGGAAGGAATCAGCCCCAGCATTTT.